The source of this T cell receptor (beta chain) is a study of graft-versus-host responses after intestinal transplantation. As for the study in general: Multivisceral, liver-intestinal, or isolated intestinal transplants were performed in recipients. Anti-thymocyte globulin induction, then tacrolimus and steroids for around 3 years, went to all recipients.

Of note for this clone: Antigen: not known.

Using immunoSEQ multiplex PCR, the repertoire was profiled, and TCRdb retains in-frame clones only, with some absent. The sample has more than 80,000 clones; 88% are singletons. The germline gives CDR1 SGHRS, CDR2 YFSETQ. V was clipped by 0 bases and J by 0 bases, with 7 bases between them. The CDR3 extends over 15 amino acids. The clonotype was recovered from a human donor who was the organ donor for an intestinal transplant. The sample in question was unstimulated CD4+ T cells sorted from spleen or lymph node cells, obtained before transplant. The chain couples TRBV5-1 to TRBJ2-4, with D perhaps matching TRBD1 (5 bases). CDR3 DNA sequence: TGCGCCAGCAGCTTGGAGGGGCTAGCCAAAAACATTCAGTACTTC. It is translated as CASSLEGLAKNIQYF.